Shown below are 14 T cell receptor beta chains from a single sample sequenced in a study of CD8+ T cells in alopecia areata (dated by TCRdb to the late 2010s). The library was prepared using the immunoSEQ multiplex PCR assay. RNA was extracted from all samples and reverse transcribed into cDNA, which served as template for TCR sequencing. The immuneACCESS repertoire file appears here via TCRdb, limited to in-frame rearrangements. These files lack a portion of the clones; in checked studies, under half of the deficit traces to unresolved V genes, and the cause of the others is not known. For this sample there are 80,000 to 100,000 clones; nearly 45% appear just once. The ten largest clones add up to 0.79% of the sample. The sequencing input was CD4+ T cells sorted from blood. Receptors were obtained from a human donor with alopecia areata.

This clone has a handful of counts. The chain combines TRBV28 with TRBJ1-5; tentatively, D is TRBD1 (6 bases). Germline assignment: CDR1 MDHEN and CDR2 SYDVKM. The CDR3 runs 18 residues. Trimming stripped 1 base from V and 5 bases from J, with 21 bases between. The CDR3 region is CASSLSPGLGGVDQPQHF. The CDR3 coding sequence is TGTGCCAGCAGTTTATCCCCTGGGTTAGGGGGTGTGGATCAGCCCCAGCATTTT.

This clone was seen a handful of times. The chain employs TRBV6-5 and TRBJ2-6, with a tentative D call TRBD2 (5 bases). V was shortened by 6 bases and J by 3 bases, with 9 bases between the two germline ends. There are 14 residues in the CDR3. Germline loops: CDR1 MNHEY, CDR2 SVGAGI. CDR3 bases: TGTGCCAGCAGAAGGGAGTATGGGGCCAACGTCCTGACTTTC. Its protein is CASRREYGANVLTF.

The chain recombines TRBV30 with TRBJ2-3, with a tentative D call TRBD2 (6 bases). The CDR3 extends over 15 amino acids. With 3 bases removed from V and 0 bases from J, the gap between germline ends came to 13 bases. Germline V lookup: CDR1 GTSNPN, CDR2 SVGIG (reference sequence). CDR3 nucleotide sequence: TGTGCCTGGAGCCCCGGGGGAGCTAGCACAGATACGCAGTATTTT. Translation gives CAWSPGGASTDTQYF.

Here the CDR3 DNA reads TGCAGCGTTTACCCGCGACAGGGTGGGACTGAAGCTTTCTTT. Protein product: CSVYPRQGGTEAFF. The chain recombines TRBV29-1 with TRBJ1-1; 7 bases agree with TRBD1. Unmatched junction bases numbered 11, after V lost 5 bases and J lost 5 bases. The CDR3 loop spans 14 amino acids. The germline V gene encodes CDR1 SQVTM and CDR2 ANQGSEA.

The table lists this clone with a few counts. The gene calls are TRBV28 and TRBJ1-5; the D is unclear. Trimming took 6 bases from V and 3 from J, leaving 12 bases between them. This CDR3 is 14 amino acids long. Germline-derived CDR1 and CDR2 are MDHEN and SYDVKM. The CDR3 DNA reads TGTGCCAGCAGATTAGGCTTACCCAATCAGCCCCAGCATTTT. Encoded protein: CASRLGLPNQPQHF.

The chain has TRBV2 and TRBJ2-7, with D tentatively TRBD1 or TRBD2 (6 bases each). Germline V gene sequence: CDR1 SNHLY, CDR2 FYNNEI. With 3 bases removed from V and 5 bases from J, the gap between germline ends came to 8 bases. The CDR3 totals 12 residues. CDR3 nucleotides: TGTGCCAGCAGTGAGGGGGGCGACGAGCAGTACTTC. Translation gives CASSEGGDEQYF.

This chain connects TRBV30 to TRBJ2-3; 8 positions agree with TRBD1. J gave up 3 bases and V 4 bases, and 3 bases lay outside the gene matches. This CDR3 has 13 amino acids. Germline V gene sequence: CDR1 GTSNPN, CDR2 SVGIG (reference sequence). CDR3 coding DNA: TGTGCCTGGATAAGACAGGGGACAGATACGCAGTATTTT. Its protein is CAWIRQGTDTQYF.

Only one count was recorded for this clone. V and J are TRBV30 and TRBJ2-7; D is possibly TRBD1 or TRBD2 (6 bases each). Trimming took 8 bases from V and 2 from J, leaving 16 bases between them. From germline, CDR1 is GTSNPN and CDR2 SVGIG (reference sequence). The CDR3 spans 13 residues. CDR3 sequence (DNA): TGTGCCGGCGGGACACTGCATGCCTACGAGCAGTACTTC. The encoded protein is CAGGTLHAYEQYF.

This chain links TRBV9 with TRBJ1-1, with D perhaps TRBD1 (5 bases). This CDR3 spans 13 amino acids. Germline CDR1 is SGDLS and CDR2 is YYNGEE. V dropped 0 bases and J dropped 8 bases, with 11 bases sitting between them. The CDR3 loop reads CASSVDGGREAFF. CDR3 DNA sequence: TGTGCCAGCAGCGTAGATGGGGGGAGAGAAGCTTTCTTT.

This clone has only a few counts. V gene TRBV29-1 combines with J gene TRBJ2-5; the D is unclear. Germline V gives CDR1 SQVTM, CDR2 ANQGSEA. The V gene lost 6 bases and the J gene lost 5 bases, with 16 bases spanning the gap. The CDR3 sequence is 13 residues long. As DNA, the CDR3 is TGCAGCGTCCCCTCCGGGCAGTACGAGACCCAGTACTTC. Translated, it gives CSVPSGQYETQYF. The whole variable domain, remainder taken from reference TRBV29-1 and TRBJ2-5, is SAVISQKPSRDICQRGTSLTIQCQVDSQVTMMFWYRQQPGQSLTLIATANQGSEATYESGFVIDKFPISRPNLTFSTLTVSNMSPEDSSIYLCSVPSGQYETQYFGPGTRLLVL.

This clone was counted a few times. V gene TRBV29-1 combines with J gene TRBJ2-3; no reliable D call. The germline V gene has CDR1 SQVTM and CDR2 ANQGSEA. With 5 bases removed from V and 1 base from J, the gap between germline ends came to 16 bases. This CDR3 has 15 amino acids. The DNA of the CDR3 is TGCAGCGTTCAGCCTAGGAATGGGGGCACAGATACGCAGTATTTT. Amino acids: CSVQPRNGGTDTQYF.

The V and J genes are TRBV7-2 and TRBJ2-7; 7 nucleotides match TRBD2. The germline gives CDR1 SGHTA, CDR2 FQGNSA. The CDR3 consists of 13 residues. With V trimmed by 9 bases and J by 5 bases, 10 bases remained unmatched. CDR3 DNA: TGTGCCAGTAGTCCCGGGAGGTACAACGAGCAGTACTTC. Translating gives CASSPGRYNEQYF.

The gene calls are TRBV4-1 and TRBJ1-3, with D unclear. V lost 4 bases to trimming and J lost 0 bases, with 4 bases between them. Germline values: CDR1 MGHRA, CDR2 YSYEKL. The CDR3 sequence is 13 residues long. DNA of the CDR3: TGCGCCAGCAGCCCCCACTCTGGAAACACCATATATTTT. It yields the protein CASSPHSGNTIYF.

CDR3 loop: CSFASGTDIQYF. Here the CDR3 DNA reads TGCAGCTTCGCCAGTGGGACGGACATTCAGTACTTC. The chain uses TRBV29-1 and TRBJ2-4; D tentatively fits TRBD1 or TRBD2 (5 bases each). There are 12 residues in the CDR3. Per germline, CDR1 SQVTM and CDR2 ANQGSEA. Trimming removed 8 bases from V and 8 bases from J, with 16 bases in between.